Sequencing of this T cell receptor (beta chain) was carried out in a study of blood T cell repertoires in COVID-19. In the source study's methods: Counts of nucleated cells, estimated from reference gene primer amplification, were obtained. Sequenced by immunoSEQ multiplex PCR; TCRdb stores in-frame clones only, minus some. V, J and clone size reflect that table, while D and trimming were determined from the DNA. The sample has 130,000 to 150,000 clones, roughly three quarters seen once. Germline CDR1 and CDR2: SNHLY and FYNNEI. Trimming stripped 3 bases from V and 0 bases from J, with 9 bases between. This CDR3 contains 14 residues.

The sequencing sample was made of peripheral blood. V gene TRBV2 combines with J gene TRBJ2-7, with D maybe TRBD2 (5 bases). The receptor's source is a woman aged 55-70 years with acute or convalescent COVID-19. CDR3 region: CASSERVSSYEQYF. CDR3 coding DNA: TGTGCCAGCAGTGAGCGGGTGAGCTCCTACGAGCAGTACTTC.